The next 17 T cell receptor beta chains were all read from a single sample in a study of T cell changes during pregnancy in multiple sclerosis. Clones were sequenced by immunoSEQ multiplex PCR, and TCRdb holds only the in-frame ones, with some missing. The sample shows about 40,000 clones, 90% of them seen only once. Sample: CD4+ T cells from peripheral blood mononuclear cells, taken in the third trimester of pregnancy. These receptors were collected from a female donor with multiple sclerosis, enrolled in a pregnancy study.

The chain employs TRBV14 and TRBJ2-5; 12 nucleotides line up with TRBD2. Losses at the gene ends were 6 bases for V and 0 bases for J; bases not matched to a gene: 5. CDR1 is SGHDN and CDR2 is FVKESK in the germline V gene. The length of the CDR3 is 16 residues. The CDR3 spells CASSLGLAGNQETQYF. DNA for the CDR3: TGTGCCAGCAGTCTCGGACTAGCGGGAAACCAAGAGACCCAGTACTTC.

This chain uses TRBV5-1 with TRBJ2-7; 10 bases map to TRBD2. The CDR3 length is 15 residues. V lost 2 bases, J lost 3 bases, and 5 bases stayed unmatched. CDR1 is SGHRS, CDR2 YFSETQ, per germline. This CDR3 reads CASSLLAGIDYEQYF. The CDR3 DNA reads TGCGCCAGCAGCTTACTAGCGGGAATTGACTACGAGCAGTACTTC.

J is TRBJ2-7 and V is TRBV27; 11 bases map to TRBD2. This CDR3 contains 17 residues. The germline V gene has CDR1 MNHEY and CDR2 SMNVEV (reference sequence). V lost 5 bases, J lost 2 bases, and 11 bases stayed unmatched. CDR3 protein: CASSPRIGTSGTYEQYF. CDR3 coding DNA: TGTGCCAGCAGTCCGCGGATTGGGACTAGCGGAACCTACGAGCAGTACTTC.

This chain links TRBV23-1 with TRBJ1-5, with 9 nucleotides matching TRBD1. TRBV23-1 is an ORF; its function is uncertain. J lost 9 bases, V lost 2 bases, and 14 bases had no gene match. The CDR3 is 17 amino acids. The CDR3 DNA is TGCGCCAGCAGTCAAACCGGACAGGGGTCCCTGAGCTGGCCCCAGCATTTT. Protein sequence: CASSQTGQGSLSWPQHF.

The chain links TRBV4-1 to TRBJ2-5; a weak D match, TRBD1 (6 bases). Germline V gene data show CDR1 as MGHRA and CDR2 as YSYEKL. Trimming shortened V by 4 bases and J by 11 bases, and 26 bases separated the two germline ends. The CDR3 has 16 amino acids. The CDR3: CASSPTKDSPGSTQYF. In nucleotides, the CDR3 is TGCGCCAGCAGCCCCACTAAGGACAGCCCAGGCTCGACGCAGTACTTC.

In this sample, this clone turned up once. CDR3 DNA sequence: TGCGCCAGCAGAACAGGGACAGTAGGAAACACCATATATTTT. It is translated as CASRTGTVGNTIYF. J is TRBJ1-3 and V is TRBV5-1; 7 bases fit TRBD1. V was clipped by 5 bases and J by 4 bases; unmatched bases: 6. Per germline, CDR1 SGHRS and CDR2 YFSETQ. CDR3 size: 14 residues.

The chain joins TRBV6-5 to TRBJ1-1; D remains unclear. The V gene lost 7 bases and the J gene lost 0 bases, with 9 bases spanning the gap. The CDR3 extends over 13 amino acids. Germline V gene data show CDR1 as MNHEY and CDR2 as SVGAGI. CDR3 nucleotide sequence: TGTGCCAGCAAGGAGGGATTGAACACTGAAGCTTTCTTT. Its protein is CASKEGLNTEAFF.

This clone appeared a few times. The genes are TRBV5-1 and TRBJ1-2; no clear D. Deletions cut 0 bases from V and 9 bases from J, with 15 bases between. The CDR3 sequence is 14 residues long. Germline loops: CDR1 SGHRS, CDR2 YFSETQ. CDR3 loop: CASSLDIGETRYTF. CDR3 nucleotide sequence: TGCGCCAGCAGCTTGGATATCGGGGAGACGCGCTACACCTTC.

This chain connects TRBV2 to TRBJ2-7, with 7 bases lining up with TRBD1. V was clipped by 5 bases and J by 4 bases; unmatched bases: 5. The CDR3 extends over 13 amino acids. Germline V CDR1 and CDR2: SNHLY, FYNNEI. The CDR3 sequence: CASSRDRWYEQYF. The CDR3 DNA is TGTGCCAGCAGTCGGGACAGATGGTACGAGCAGTACTTC.

This clone occurred once. The DNA of the CDR3 is TGCAGCGTTCGGACAGGGGGCTCTTACGAGCAGTACTTC. This translates into CSVRTGGSYEQYF. This rearrangement joins TRBV29-1 to TRBJ2-7; 11 bases are shared with TRBD1. V lost 5 bases and J lost 4; bases outside the gene matches: 4. Germline-derived CDR1 and CDR2 are SQVTM and ANQGSEA. The CDR3 is 13 residues long.

The V gene is TRBV28, the J gene TRBJ1-5; 9 bases are shared with TRBD1. Germline CDR1 is MDHEN and CDR2 is SYDVKM. The CDR3 sequence is 14 residues long. With 5 bases clipped from V and 7 bases from J, the junction kept 6 bases outside the gene matches. For the CDR3, the DNA is TGTGCCAGCAGTGAGGACAGGGGAAAACAGCCCCAGCATTTT. As protein: CASSEDRGKQPQHF.

The V call is TRBV18, the J call TRBJ1-1; TRBD1 agrees at 8 bases. This CDR3 is 18 amino acids long. Trimming at V came to 1 base and at J to 0 bases, leaving 10 bases not matched to a gene. CDR1 KGHSH and CDR2 LQKENI come from the germline V gene. CDR3 in DNA: TGTGCCAGCTCACCACGACAGGGGCTACGGGGGGTGAACACTGAAGCTTTCTTT. Encoded protein: CASSPRQGLRGVNTEAFF.

The genes are TRBV5-4 and TRBJ2-7; 8 bases match TRBD2. The CDR3 loop spans 14 amino acids. The V gene's germline CDR1 is SGHNT and CDR2 YYREEE (reference sequence). V gave up 3 bases and J gave up 0 bases; unmatched junction bases: 2. CDR3 in amino acids: CASSSRGGSYEQYF. CDR3 nucleotide sequence: TGTGCCAGCAGCTCACGGGGGGGCTCCTACGAGCAGTACTTC.

This sequence joins TRBV6-1 and TRBJ2-7; D is ambiguous. The CDR3 extends over 14 amino acids. Trimming shortened V by 11 bases and J by 2 bases, and 19 bases separated the two germline ends. Germline V gene sequence: CDR1 MNHNS, CDR2 SASEGT. The CDR3 region is CAVSTATPPYEQYF. In nucleotides, the CDR3 is TGTGCCGTCTCCACCGCGACACCCCCCTACGAGCAGTACTTC.

The CDR3 reads CASSSGGAGNTIYF. The CDR3 bases are TGTGCCAGCAGTTCGGGTGGAGCTGGAAACACCATATATTTT. The V and J genes are TRBV28 and TRBJ1-3; D ambiguous. CDR1 MDHEN and CDR2 SYDVKM come from the germline V gene. The CDR3 runs to 14 residues. V was trimmed by 4 bases and J by 2 bases, leaving 9 bases between them.

V and J are TRBV5-1 and TRBJ2-7, with 11 bases lining up with TRBD1. This CDR3 comprises 14 residues. Germline-derived CDR1 and CDR2 are SGHRS and YFSETQ. The ends lost 5 bases at V and 6 bases at J; junction bases unmatched: 7. CDR3 in DNA: TGCGCCAGCAGACCCGGGACAGGGGGAGGCGAGCAGTACTTC. Its protein product is CASRPGTGGGEQYF. Combining the CDR3 with reference TRBV5-1 and TRBJ2-7 gives the whole variable domain KAGVTQTPRYLIKTRGQQVTLSCSPISGHRSVSWYQQTPGQGLQFLFEYFSETQRNKGNFPGRFSGRQFSNSRSEMNVSTLELGDSALYLCASRPGTGGGEQYFGPGTRLTVT.

The CDR3 here is CASKSAGTNTGELFF. The DNA for the CDR3 is TGTGCCAGCAAGTCGGCGGGGACGAACACCGGGGAGCTGTTTTTT. The chain links TRBV28 to TRBJ2-2, with a weak D call TRBD2 (6 bases). The CDR3 loop spans 15 amino acids. V dropped 7 bases and J dropped 0 bases, with 12 bases sitting between them. Germline CDR1 and CDR2: MDHEN and SYDVKM.